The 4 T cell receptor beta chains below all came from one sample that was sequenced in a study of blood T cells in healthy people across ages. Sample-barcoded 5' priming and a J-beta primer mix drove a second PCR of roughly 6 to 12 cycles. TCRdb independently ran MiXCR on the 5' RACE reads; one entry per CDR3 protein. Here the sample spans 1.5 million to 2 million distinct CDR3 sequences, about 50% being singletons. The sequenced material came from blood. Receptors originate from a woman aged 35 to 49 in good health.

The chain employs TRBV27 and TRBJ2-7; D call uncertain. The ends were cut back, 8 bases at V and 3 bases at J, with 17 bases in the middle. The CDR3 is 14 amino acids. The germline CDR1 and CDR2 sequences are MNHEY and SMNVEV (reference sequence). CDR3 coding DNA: TGTGCCAGCCCCAAGAACGGCCCCTACTACGAGCAGTACTTC. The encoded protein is CASPKNGPYYEQYF.

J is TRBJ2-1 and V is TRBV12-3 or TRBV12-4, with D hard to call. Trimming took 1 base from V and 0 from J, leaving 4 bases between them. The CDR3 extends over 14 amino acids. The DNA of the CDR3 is TGTGCCAGCAGTTTAGAGCTCTCCTACAATGAGCAGTTCTTC. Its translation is CASSLELSYNEQFF.

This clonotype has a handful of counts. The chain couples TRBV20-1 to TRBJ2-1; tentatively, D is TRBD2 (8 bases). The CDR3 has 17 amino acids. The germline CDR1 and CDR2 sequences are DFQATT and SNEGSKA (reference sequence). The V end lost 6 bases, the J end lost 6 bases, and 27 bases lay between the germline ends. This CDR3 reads CSAPPTLMRGDSNEQFF. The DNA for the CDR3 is TGCAGTGCCCCCCCTACCTTAATGCGGGGGGACAGCAATGAGCAGTTCTTC.

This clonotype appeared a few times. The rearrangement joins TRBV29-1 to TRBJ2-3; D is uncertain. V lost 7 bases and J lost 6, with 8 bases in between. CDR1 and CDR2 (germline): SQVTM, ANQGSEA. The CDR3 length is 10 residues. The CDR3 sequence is CSGSRDTQYF. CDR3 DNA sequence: TGCAGCGGGTCGAGGGATACGCAGTATTTT.